What follows describes a single T cell receptor beta chain. The CDR3 totals 16 residues. Germline loops: CDR1 SGHVS, CDR2 FQNEAQ. With 4 bases clipped from V and 6 bases from J, the junction kept 11 bases outside the gene matches. This entry belongs to a study of blood T cell repertoires in COVID-19. As handled by the study authors: Nucleated cell number was recorded as an estimate derived from reference gene primer amplification. Sequencing used immunoSEQ multiplex PCR; TCRdb keeps in-frame clones, though not all of them. The V and J calls and clone size were taken over from that table, and D and trimming were inferred from the DNA. The data contain some 300,000 clones, roughly 89% of them singletons. The study recruited people aged about 18 to 90 years across about two dozen US areas. Cohorts were determined from participant-reported clinical history. Up to 2 weeks before entering the study, exposed participants had met a COVID-19 case.

V and J are TRBV7-8 and TRBJ1-2; TRBD1 aligns across 10 bases. The sample taken for sequencing was PBMCs or T cells enriched from blood (not recorded which). The receptor comes from a woman aged 50 to 60 who had been exposed to COVID-19. CDR3 sequence (DNA): TGTGCCAGCAGCTCTAGGGTGAGACAGGGGGCGAATGGCTACACCTTC. Encoded protein: CASSSRVRQGANGYTF.